The 21 T cell receptor beta chains in this list originate from one sample, sequenced in a study of Graves' ophthalmopathy and Graves' hyperthyroidism. RNA served as the template for amplifying TCR beta CDR3 regions. First-round RT-PCR relied on HTBI primers, and a second-round multiplex PCR came next. One entry per CDR3 protein results from TCRdb running MiXCR on the multiplex PCR reads. Among 680,000 or so distinct CDR3 sequences listed, 22% were seen once. Specimen: peripheral blood. These receptors all stem from a woman between 18 and 29 years old with stable Graves' hyperthyroidism. Some clones in this sample may be carry-over from other donors' samples.

The chain has TRBV11-1 and TRBJ2-2, with 11 nucleotides matching TRBD2. CDR1 SGHAT and CDR2 FQDESV come from the germline V gene (reference sequence). This CDR3 is built from 16 residues. With 5 bases clipped from V and 5 bases from J, the junction kept 7 bases outside the gene matches. The DNA for the CDR3 is TGTGCCAGCAGCCCTAGCGGGAGGCCGGGGACCGGGGAGCTGTTTTTT. Protein product: CASSPSGRPGTGELFF. The whole variable domain, filled in from reference TRBV11-1 and TRBJ2-2, reads EAEVAQSPRYKITEKSQAVAFWCDPISGHATLYWYRQILGQGPELLVQFQDESVVDDSQLPKDRFSAERLKGVDSTLKIQPAELGDSAMYLCASSPSGRPGTGELFFGEGSRLTVL.

V is TRBV20-1 and J is TRBJ2-7; perhaps D is TRBD1 or TRBD2 (6 bases each). Looked up from germline, CDR1 is DFQATT and CDR2 is SNEGSKA (reference sequence). V was trimmed by 5 bases and J by 4 bases, leaving 15 bases between them. The CDR3 sequence is 13 residues long. In nucleotides, the CDR3 is TGCAGTGCTGGAGGTGGAGGGACATACGAGCAGTACTTC. This sequence encodes CSAGGGGTYEQYF.

Ten or more counts support this clonotype. This chain connects TRBV15 to TRBJ2-2; 14 nucleotides align to TRBD2. Germline CDR1 LNHNV, CDR2 YYDKDF (reference sequence). The junction had 7 bases not matched to a gene; V was cut back by 3 bases and J by 7 bases. The CDR3 consists of 17 residues. CDR3 bases: TGTGCCACCAGCAGGGTGACTAGCGGGAGGGTAGGCGGGGAGCTGTTTTTT. Translation gives CATSRVTSGRVGGELFF.

This clonotype has a count of ten or more. The rearrangement joins TRBV5-1 to TRBJ2-4; D is unresolved. Trimming took off 2 bases at V and 0 bases at J, with 9 bases between the two ends. CDR3 length equals 15 residues. Germline V gene data show CDR1 as SGHRS and CDR2 as YFSETQ. In DNA, the CDR3 is TGCGCCAGCAGCTTAGAGGTTAAAGCCAAAAACATTCAGTACTTC. This codes for CASSLEVKAKNIQYF.

The CDR3 loop reads CASSEGDWKETQYF. The CDR3 nucleotides read TGTGCCAGCAGTGAAGGGGATTGGAAAGAGACCCAGTACTTC. The genes are TRBV2 and TRBJ2-5; D is uncertain. The CDR3 is 14 amino acids. Trimming stripped 1 base from V and 3 bases from J, with 9 bases between. Germline loops: CDR1 SNHLY, CDR2 FYNNEI.

This clonotype showed up many times. This sequence joins TRBV15 and TRBJ1-6, with no clear D. Germline CDR1 LNHNV, CDR2 YYDKDF (reference sequence). V was shortened by 0 bases and J by 9 bases, with 18 bases between the two germline ends. The CDR3 is made up of 17 amino acids. This CDR3 is CATSRDPGQQVRSPLHF. The CDR3 nucleotides are TGTGCCACCAGCAGAGACCCCGGGCAGCAGGTGCGTTCACCCCTCCACTTT.

This clonotype appeared many times. J is TRBJ1-1 and V is TRBV9; D call uncertain. The CDR3 is made up of 14 amino acids. The V end was cut by 3 bases, the J end by 1 base, with 10 bases between. Germline CDR1 and CDR2: SGDLS and YYNGEE. The CDR3 region has the DNA TGTGCCAGCAGCGCGGACGGTAGGAACACTGAAGCTTTCTTT. This translates into CASSADGRNTEAFF.

The sample holds many counts of this clonotype. The CDR3 sequence is CSASYRDYEQYF. The CDR3 DNA is TGCAGTGCTAGTTACAGGGACTACGAGCAGTACTTC. The V gene is TRBV20-1, the J gene TRBJ2-7; perhaps TRBD1 as D (6 bases). The germline CDR1 and CDR2 sequences are DFQATT and SNEGSKA (reference sequence). The CDR3 length is 12 residues. V lost 3 bases and J lost 3, with 9 bases in between.

The CDR3 loop reads CAWSVVGSNQPQHF. CDR3 nucleotides: TGTGCCTGGAGTGTAGTAGGTAGCAATCAGCCCCAGCATTTT. The V call is TRBV30, the J call TRBJ1-5; D is unresolved. The germline gives CDR1 GTSNPN, CDR2 SVGIG (reference sequence). V was trimmed by 0 bases and J by 0 bases, leaving 6 bases between them. The CDR3 is 14 amino acids.

This clonotype was seen repeatedly, ten times or more. The chain links TRBV6-1 to TRBJ2-2; 9 nucleotides match TRBD2. The CDR3 runs to 15 residues. Germline lookup yields CDR1 MNHNS and CDR2 SASEGT. V lost 6 bases, J lost 4 bases, and 6 bases stayed unmatched. The CDR3 is CASRRAGGGTGELFF. CDR3 DNA sequence: TGTGCCAGCAGAAGAGCGGGAGGAGGCACCGGGGAGCTGTTTTTT.

This clonotype was detected ten times or more. This chain links TRBV28 with TRBJ2-2, with 7 bases matching TRBD1. Trimming at V came to 5 bases and at J to 0 bases, leaving 6 bases not matched to a gene. CDR1 is MDHEN and CDR2 is SYDVKM in the germline V gene. CDR3 length equals 16 residues. The CDR3 loop is CASSSVGTANTGELFF. The CDR3 DNA follows: TGTGCCAGCAGTAGCGTCGGGACAGCGAACACCGGGGAGCTGTTTTTT.

In this sample, this clonotype turned up many times. The chain employs TRBV11-2 and TRBJ2-7, with unresolved D. The CDR3 has 13 amino acids. Germline CDR1 reads SGHAT; CDR2 reads FQNNGV. Between the trimmed V and J ends, which lost 0 bases and 2 bases, there was a span of 5 bases. CDR3 protein: CASSLEGTYEQYF. For the CDR3, the DNA is TGTGCCAGCAGCTTAGAGGGAACCTACGAGCAGTACTTC. Supplemented by reference TRBV11-2 and TRBJ2-7, the full variable domain reads EAGVAQSPRYKIIEKRQSVAFWCNPISGHATLYWYQQILGQGPKLLIQFQNNGVVDDSQLPKDRFSAERLKGVDSTLKIQPAKLEDSAVYLCASSLEGTYEQYFGPGTRLTVT.

This clonotype showed up just a few times. This chain's CDR3 is CASSASPGTGGDTEAFF. CDR3 DNA sequence: TGTGCCAGCAGCGCAAGTCCCGGGACAGGGGGTGATACTGAAGCTTTCTTT. The gene calls are TRBV11-1 and TRBJ1-1, with 11 positions matching TRBD1. The ends lost 5 bases at V and 5 bases at J; junction bases unmatched: 13. Germline V CDR1 and CDR2: SGHAT, FQDESV (reference sequence). The CDR3 loop spans 17 amino acids.

In its sample, this clonotype was seen many times. The V gene is TRBV28, the J gene TRBJ1-3, with D hard to call. This CDR3 has 16 amino acids. CDR1 and CDR2 from the germline V gene are MDHEN and SYDVKM. V shed 1 base and J shed 0 bases, with 10 bases lying between them. The CDR3 loop is CASSLSGVLSGNTIYF. The CDR3, as DNA: TGTGCCAGCAGTTTATCGGGAGTTCTCTCTGGAAACACCATATATTTT.

On this clonotype: An end of the junction does not agree with germline; a read error may underlie this. The V call is TRBV28, the J call TRBJ1-1; no clear D gene. CDR3 size: 11 residues. Per germline, CDR1 MDHEN and CDR2 SYDVKM. Written as DNA, the CDR3 is TGTGCCAGCAGTTTAGAAACTGAAGCTTGCTTT. It translates to CASSLETEACF.

Notes on this clonotype: This likely comes from a read error, as the CDR3 has no conserved phenylalanine or tryptophan at its end. The rearrangement links TRBV28 to TRBJ2-7, with D uncertain. The germline gives CDR1 MDHEN, CDR2 SYDVKM. The CDR3 has 15 amino acids. With 2 bases removed from V and 3 bases from J, the gap between germline ends came to 14 bases. The CDR3 DNA reads as TGTGCCAGCAGTTTAGGAACAGTTCGTCTCTACGAGCAGTACTAC. It translates to CASSLGTVRLYEQYY.

This chain joins TRBV2 and TRBJ1-6; maybe TRBD1 (6 bases). V was shortened by 2 bases and J by 6 bases, with 17 bases between the two germline ends. CDR1 and CDR2 from the germline V gene are SNHLY and FYNNEI. The CDR3 contains 17 residues. CDR3 amino acids: CASSEWGPAHSNSPLHF. CDR3 in DNA: TGTGCCAGCAGTGAATGGGGGCCCGCACACTCTAATTCACCCCTCCACTTT. The entire variable domain, with the rest obtained from reference TRBV2 and TRBJ1-6, is as follows: EPEVTQTPSHQVTQMGQEVILRCVPISNHLYFYWYRQILGQKVEFLVSFYNNEISEKSEIFDDQFSVERPDGSNFTLKIRSTKLEDSAMYFCASSEWGPAHSNSPLHFGNGTRLTVT.

The chain joins TRBV6-5 to TRBJ1-2; 8 bases align to TRBD1. Trimming cost V 0 bases and J 8 bases; bases outside gene matches: 11. CDR1 is MNHEY, CDR2 SVGAGI, per germline. The CDR3 runs 16 residues. The CDR3 spells CASSYSPQGAGGGYTF. In nucleotides, the CDR3 is TGTGCCAGCAGTTACTCCCCCCAGGGGGCTGGGGGGGGCTACACCTTC.

Many counts were recorded for this clonotype. This rearrangement joins TRBV12-3 or TRBV12-4 to TRBJ2-5; TRBD1 agrees at 8 bases. The CDR3 is made up of 15 amino acids. J lost 5 bases, V lost 6 bases, and 11 bases had no gene match. The CDR3: CASSLPTGGKETQYF. The CDR3 DNA sequence: TGTGCCAGCAGCCTACCCACAGGGGGTAAGGAGACCCAGTACTTC.

This clonotype was picked up a small number of times. The chain has TRBV4-1 and TRBJ2-7; 9 bases fit TRBD1. The CDR3 runs 15 residues. Germline loops: CDR1 MGHRA, CDR2 YSYEKL. Losses at the gene ends were 4 bases for V and 2 bases for J; bases not matched to a gene: 6. This CDR3 reads CASSRLRDRAYEQYF. The CDR3 DNA is TGCGCCAGCAGCCGCCTCCGGGACAGGGCCTACGAGCAGTACTTC.

At least ten counts were recorded for this clonotype. The rearrangement uses TRBV20-1 and TRBJ2-7, with D hard to call. Germline V gene lookup returns CDR1 DFQATT and CDR2 SNEGSKA (reference sequence). CDR3 length: 13 residues. Trimming took off 1 base at V and 6 bases at J, with 13 bases between the two ends. As DNA, the CDR3 is TGCAGTGCTAGAGGGGAAAGACGCCCCGAGCAGTACTTC. It codes for CSARGERRPEQYF.